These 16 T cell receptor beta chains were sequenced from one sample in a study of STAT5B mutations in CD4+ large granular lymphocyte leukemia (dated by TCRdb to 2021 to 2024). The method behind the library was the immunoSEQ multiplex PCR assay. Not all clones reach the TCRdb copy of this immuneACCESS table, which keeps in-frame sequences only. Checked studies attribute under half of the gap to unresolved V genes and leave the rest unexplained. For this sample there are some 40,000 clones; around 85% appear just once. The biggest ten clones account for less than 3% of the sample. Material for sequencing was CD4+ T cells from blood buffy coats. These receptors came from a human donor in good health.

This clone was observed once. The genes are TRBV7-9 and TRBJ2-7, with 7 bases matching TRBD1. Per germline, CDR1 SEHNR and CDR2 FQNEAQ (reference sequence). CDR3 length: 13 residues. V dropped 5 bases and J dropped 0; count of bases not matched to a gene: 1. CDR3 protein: CASSRTGSYEQYF. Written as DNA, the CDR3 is TGTGCCAGCAGCAGGACAGGCTCCTACGAGCAGTACTTC.

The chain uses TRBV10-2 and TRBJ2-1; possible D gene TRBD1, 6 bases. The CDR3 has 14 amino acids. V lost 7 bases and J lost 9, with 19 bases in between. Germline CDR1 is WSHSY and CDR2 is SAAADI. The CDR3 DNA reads TGCGCCAGCACAGGGGTTCCCCCTCGGGGTGAGCAGTTCTTC. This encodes CASTGVPPRGEQFF.

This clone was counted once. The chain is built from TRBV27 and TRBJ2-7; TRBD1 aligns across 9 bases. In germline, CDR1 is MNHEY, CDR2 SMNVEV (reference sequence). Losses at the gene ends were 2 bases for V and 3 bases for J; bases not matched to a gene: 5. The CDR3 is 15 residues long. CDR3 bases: TGTGCCAGCAGTTTACGTCCGGGACAGGGCTACGAGCAGTACTTC. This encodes CASSLRPGQGYEQYF.

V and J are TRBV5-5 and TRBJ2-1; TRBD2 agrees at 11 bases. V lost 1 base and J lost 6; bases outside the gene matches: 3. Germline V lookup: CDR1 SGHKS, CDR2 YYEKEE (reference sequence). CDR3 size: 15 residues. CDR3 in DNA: TGTGCCAGCAGCTTGCTCCTAGCGGGAGGCAATGAGCAGTTCTTC. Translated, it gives CASSLLLAGGNEQFF.

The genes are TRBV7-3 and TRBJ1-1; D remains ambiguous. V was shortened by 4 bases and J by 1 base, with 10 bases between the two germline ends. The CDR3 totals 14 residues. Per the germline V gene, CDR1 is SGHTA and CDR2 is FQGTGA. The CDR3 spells CASSSRAENTEAFF. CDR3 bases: TGTGCCAGCAGCTCTAGGGCAGAGAACACTGAAGCTTTCTTT.

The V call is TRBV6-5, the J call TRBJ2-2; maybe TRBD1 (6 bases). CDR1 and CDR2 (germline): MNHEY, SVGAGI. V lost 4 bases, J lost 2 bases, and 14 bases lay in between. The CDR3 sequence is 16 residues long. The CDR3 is CASSSWGLTNTGELFF. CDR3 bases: TGTGCCAGCAGTTCCTGGGGGCTAACAAACACCGGGGAGCTGTTTTTT.

CDR3 nucleotides: TGTGCCAGCAGCCAAGCCGGGCTCCCAGATTTCGATGAGCAGTTCTTC. This gives the protein CASSQAGLPDFDEQFF. The V gene is TRBV4-2, the J gene TRBJ2-1; D ambiguous. This CDR3 has 16 residues. Deletions cut 1 base from V and 8 bases from J, with 18 bases between. Germline V CDR1 and CDR2: LGHNA, YNFKEQ.

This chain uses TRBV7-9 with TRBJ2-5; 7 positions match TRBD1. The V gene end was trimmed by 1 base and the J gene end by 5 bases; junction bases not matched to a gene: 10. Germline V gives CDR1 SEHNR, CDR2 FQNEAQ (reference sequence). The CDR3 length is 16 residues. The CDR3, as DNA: TGTGCCAGCAGCTTAGATGGTACAGGGGAAGAGGAGACCCAGTACTTC. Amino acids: CASSLDGTGEEETQYF.

The CDR3 DNA sequence: TGTGCCAGCAGTTGGGGACAGGCGAGCTCTGGGGCCAACGTCCTGACTTTC. Protein: CASSWGQASSGANVLTF. J is TRBJ2-6 and V is TRBV28, with TRBD1 matching 8 bases. Germline-derived CDR1 and CDR2 are MDHEN and SYDVKM. The CDR3 extends over 17 amino acids. The J segment lost 0 bases and the V segment lost 4 bases, leaving 5 bases of the junction unmatched.

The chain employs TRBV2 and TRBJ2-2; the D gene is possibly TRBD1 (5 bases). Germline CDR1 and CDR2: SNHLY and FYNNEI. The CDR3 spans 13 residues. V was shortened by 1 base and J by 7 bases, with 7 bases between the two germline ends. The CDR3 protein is CASSEEGNGELFF. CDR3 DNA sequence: TGTGCCAGCAGTGAAGAGGGGAACGGGGAGCTGTTTTTT.

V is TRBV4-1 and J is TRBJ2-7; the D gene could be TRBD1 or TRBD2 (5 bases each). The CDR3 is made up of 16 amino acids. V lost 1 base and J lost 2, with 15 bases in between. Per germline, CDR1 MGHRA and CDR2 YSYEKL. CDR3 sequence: CASSQGGGRDAYEQYF. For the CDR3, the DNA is TGCGCCAGCAGCCAAGGGGGCGGCAGGGACGCCTACGAGCAGTACTTC.

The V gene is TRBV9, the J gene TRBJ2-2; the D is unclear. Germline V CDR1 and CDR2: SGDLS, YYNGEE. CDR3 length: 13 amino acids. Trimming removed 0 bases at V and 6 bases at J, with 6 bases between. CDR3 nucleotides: TGTGCCAGCAGCGTAGGCATAGCCGGGGAGCTGTTTTTT. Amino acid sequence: CASSVGIAGELFF.

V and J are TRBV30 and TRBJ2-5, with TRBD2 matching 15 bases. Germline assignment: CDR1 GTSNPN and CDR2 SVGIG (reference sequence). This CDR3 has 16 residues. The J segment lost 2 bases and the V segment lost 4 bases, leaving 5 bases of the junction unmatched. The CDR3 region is CAWKGLAGGRQETQYF. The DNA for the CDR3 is TGTGCCTGGAAGGGACTAGCGGGAGGTCGTCAAGAGACCCAGTACTTC.

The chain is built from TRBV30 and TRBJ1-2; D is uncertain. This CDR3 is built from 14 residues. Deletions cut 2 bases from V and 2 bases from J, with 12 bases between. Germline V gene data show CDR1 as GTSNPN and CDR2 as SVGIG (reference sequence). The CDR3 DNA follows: TGTGCCTGGAGTCCTAAACAAGCGAACTATGGCTACACCTTC. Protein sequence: CAWSPKQANYGYTF.

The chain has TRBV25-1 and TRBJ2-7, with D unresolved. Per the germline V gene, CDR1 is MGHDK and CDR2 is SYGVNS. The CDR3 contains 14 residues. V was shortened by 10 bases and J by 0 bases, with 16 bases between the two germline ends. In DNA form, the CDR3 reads TGTGCCACCTCAGGCTTACTCCCCTCCTACGAGCAGTACTTC. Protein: CATSGLLPSYEQYF.

Here the CDR3 DNA reads TGTGCCAGAAGCTTTGGGGGGACAGGGGGCGCGTGGGATCAGCCCCAGCATTTT. This translates into CARSFGGTGGAWDQPQHF. The V call is TRBV5-3, the J call TRBJ1-5; 12 bases align to TRBD1. TRBV5-3 is an ORF, with its function uncertain. The CDR3 contains 18 residues. After removal of 2 bases from V and 5 bases from J, the junction contained 11 bases not matched to a gene.